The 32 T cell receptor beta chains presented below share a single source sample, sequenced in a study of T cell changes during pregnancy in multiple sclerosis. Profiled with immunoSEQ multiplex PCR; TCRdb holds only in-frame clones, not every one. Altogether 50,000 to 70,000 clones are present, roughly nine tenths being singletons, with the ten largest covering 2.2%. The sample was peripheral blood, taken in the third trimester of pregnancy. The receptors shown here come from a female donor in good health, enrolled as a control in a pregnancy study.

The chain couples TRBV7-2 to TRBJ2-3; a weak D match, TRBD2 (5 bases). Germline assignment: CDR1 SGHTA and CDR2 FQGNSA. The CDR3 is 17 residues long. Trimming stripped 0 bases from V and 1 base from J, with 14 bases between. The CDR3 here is CASSLALSGQGTDTQYF. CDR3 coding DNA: TGTGCCAGCAGCTTAGCTTTGAGCGGTCAAGGCACAGATACGCAGTATTTT.

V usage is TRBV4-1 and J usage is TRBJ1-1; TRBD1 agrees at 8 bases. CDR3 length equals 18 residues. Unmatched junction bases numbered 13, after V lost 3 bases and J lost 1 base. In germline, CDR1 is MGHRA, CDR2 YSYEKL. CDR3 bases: TGCGCCAGCAGCCACCCCCCGGACAGGGATCTCCCGAACACTGAAGCTTTCTTT. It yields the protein CASSHPPDRDLPNTEAFF.

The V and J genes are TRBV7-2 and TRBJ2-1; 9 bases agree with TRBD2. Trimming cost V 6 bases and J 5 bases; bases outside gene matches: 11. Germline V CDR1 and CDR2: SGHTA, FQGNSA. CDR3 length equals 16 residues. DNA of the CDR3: TGTGCCAGCAGTGTTCGAGCGGGGGGCGTAAACAATGAGCAGTTCTTC. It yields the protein CASSVRAGGVNNEQFF.

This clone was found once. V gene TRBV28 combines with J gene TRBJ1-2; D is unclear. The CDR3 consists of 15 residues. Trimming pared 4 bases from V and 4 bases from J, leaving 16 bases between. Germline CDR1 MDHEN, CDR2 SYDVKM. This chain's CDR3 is CASSSLESRVYGYTF. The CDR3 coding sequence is TGTGCCAGCAGTTCTTTGGAGTCCCGAGTCTATGGCTACACCTTC.

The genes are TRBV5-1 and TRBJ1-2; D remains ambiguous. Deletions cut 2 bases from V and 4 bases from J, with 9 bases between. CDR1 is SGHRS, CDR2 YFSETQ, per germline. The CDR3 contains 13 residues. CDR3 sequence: CASSFFSGYGYTF. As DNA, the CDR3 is TGCGCCAGCAGCTTTTTCAGTGGCTATGGCTACACCTTC.

The CDR3, as DNA: TGTGCCAGCAGTTACTCGTCATCCTTGAGCTCCTACGAGCAGTACTTC. As protein: CASSYSSSLSSYEQYF. This chain links TRBV6-5 with TRBJ2-7, with unresolved D. The V end lost 0 bases, the J end lost 0 bases, and 12 bases lay between the germline ends. The CDR3 has 16 residues. Germline V gene lookup returns CDR1 MNHEY and CDR2 SVGAGI.

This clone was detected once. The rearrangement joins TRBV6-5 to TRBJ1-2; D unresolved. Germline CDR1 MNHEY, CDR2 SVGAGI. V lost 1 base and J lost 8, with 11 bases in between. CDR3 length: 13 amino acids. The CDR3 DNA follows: TGTGCCAGCAGTTACTATGAGGGAGGCGGCTACACCTTC. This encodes CASSYYEGGGYTF.

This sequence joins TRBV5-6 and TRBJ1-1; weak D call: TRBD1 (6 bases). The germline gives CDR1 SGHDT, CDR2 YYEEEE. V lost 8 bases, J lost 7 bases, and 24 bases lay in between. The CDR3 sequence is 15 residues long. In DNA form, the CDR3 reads TGTGCCAGTATCCCCCGAGGGGGAGAGGCGGGTGAAGCTTTCTTT. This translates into CASIPRGGEAGEAFF.

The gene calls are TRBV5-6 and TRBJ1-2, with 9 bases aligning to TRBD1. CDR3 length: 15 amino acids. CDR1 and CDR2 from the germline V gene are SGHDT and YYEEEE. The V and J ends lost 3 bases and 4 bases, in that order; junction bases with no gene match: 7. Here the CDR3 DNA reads TGTGCCAGCAGCTCGGACAGGGGTTCGGTCTATGGCTACACCTTC. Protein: CASSSDRGSVYGYTF.

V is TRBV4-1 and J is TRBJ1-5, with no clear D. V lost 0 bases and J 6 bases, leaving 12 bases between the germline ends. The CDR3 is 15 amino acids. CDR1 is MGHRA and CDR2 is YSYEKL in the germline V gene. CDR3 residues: CASSQDLGVLQPQHF. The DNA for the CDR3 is TGCGCCAGCAGCCAAGATCTGGGCGTGCTTCAGCCCCAGCATTTT.

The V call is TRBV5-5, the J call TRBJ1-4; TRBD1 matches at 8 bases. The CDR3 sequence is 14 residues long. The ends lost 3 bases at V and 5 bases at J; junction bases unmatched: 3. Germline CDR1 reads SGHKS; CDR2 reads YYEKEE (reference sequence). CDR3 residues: CASSSWTGNEKLFF. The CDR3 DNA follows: TGTGCCAGCAGCTCCTGGACAGGGAATGAAAAACTGTTTTTT. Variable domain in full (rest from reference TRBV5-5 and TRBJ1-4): DAGVTQSPTHLIKTRGQQVTLRCSPISGHKSVSWYQQVLGQGPQFIFQYYEKEERGRGNFPDRFSARQFPNYSSELNVNALLLGDSALYLCASSSWTGNEKLFFGSGTQLSVL.

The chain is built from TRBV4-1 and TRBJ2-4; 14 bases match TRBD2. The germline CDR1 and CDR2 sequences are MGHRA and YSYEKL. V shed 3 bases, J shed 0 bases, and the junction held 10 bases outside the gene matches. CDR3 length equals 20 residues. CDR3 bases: TGCGCCAGCAGCCACCCGGTAGGACTAGCGGGAGGTCCAGCCAAAAACATTCAGTACTTC. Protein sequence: CASSHPVGLAGGPAKNIQYF.

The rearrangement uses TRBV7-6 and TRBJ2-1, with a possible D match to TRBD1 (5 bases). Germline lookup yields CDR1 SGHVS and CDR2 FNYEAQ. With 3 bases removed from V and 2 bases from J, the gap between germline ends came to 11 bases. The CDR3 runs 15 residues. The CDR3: CASSFGREPYNEQFF. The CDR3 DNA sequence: TGTGCCAGCAGCTTCGGCAGGGAACCCTACAATGAGCAGTTCTTC.

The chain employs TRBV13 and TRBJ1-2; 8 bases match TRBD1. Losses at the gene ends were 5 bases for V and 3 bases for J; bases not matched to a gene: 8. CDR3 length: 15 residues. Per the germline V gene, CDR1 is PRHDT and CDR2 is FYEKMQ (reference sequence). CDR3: CASSARQGLDYGYTF. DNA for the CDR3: TGTGCCAGCAGCGCCCGACAGGGGCTAGACTATGGCTACACCTTC.

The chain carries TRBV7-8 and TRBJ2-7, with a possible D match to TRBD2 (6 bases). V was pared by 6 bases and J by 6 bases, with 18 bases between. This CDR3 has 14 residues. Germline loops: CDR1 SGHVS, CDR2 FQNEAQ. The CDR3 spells CASRLWVAEGEQYF. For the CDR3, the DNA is TGTGCCAGCAGGTTATGGGTGGCGGAGGGCGAGCAGTACTTC.

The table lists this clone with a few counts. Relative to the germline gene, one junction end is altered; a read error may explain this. The CDR3 reads CASSLDNLGAGETQYF. DNA for the CDR3: TGTGCTAGCAGCTTAGACAACCTGGGGGCGGGAGAGACCCAGTACTTC. The chain links TRBV7-7 to TRBJ2-5; tentative D call: TRBD1 (6 bases). This CDR3 spans 16 amino acids. CDR1 and CDR2 (germline): SSHAT, FNYEAQ (reference sequence).

CDR3 region: CASSTRDRGGQPQHF. The CDR3, as DNA: TGTGCCAGCAGTACCCGGGACAGGGGGGGTCAGCCCCAGCATTTT. The chain recombines TRBV27 with TRBJ1-5, with 11 positions matching TRBD1. The CDR3 is 15 amino acids. The germline CDR1 and CDR2 sequences are MNHEY and SMNVEV (reference sequence). The J segment lost 6 bases and the V segment lost 5 bases, leaving 6 bases of the junction unmatched.

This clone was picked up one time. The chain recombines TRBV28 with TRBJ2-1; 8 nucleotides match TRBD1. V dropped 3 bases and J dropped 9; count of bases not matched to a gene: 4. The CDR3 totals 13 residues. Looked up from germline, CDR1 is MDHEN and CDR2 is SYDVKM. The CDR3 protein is CASSLQGAGEQFF. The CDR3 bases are TGTGCCAGCAGTTTGCAGGGGGCGGGTGAGCAGTTCTTC.

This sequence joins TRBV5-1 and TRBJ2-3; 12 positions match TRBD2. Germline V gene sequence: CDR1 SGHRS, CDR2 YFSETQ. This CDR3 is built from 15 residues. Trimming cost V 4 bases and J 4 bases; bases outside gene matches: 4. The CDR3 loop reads CASSGLAGSADTQYF. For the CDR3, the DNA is TGCGCCAGCAGCGGACTAGCGGGAAGTGCAGATACGCAGTATTTT.

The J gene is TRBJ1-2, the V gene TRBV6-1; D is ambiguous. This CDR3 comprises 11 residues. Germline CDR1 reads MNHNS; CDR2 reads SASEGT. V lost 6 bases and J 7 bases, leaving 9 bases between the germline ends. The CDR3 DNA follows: TGTGCCAGCAGCCCAGGCTCTGGCTACACCTTC. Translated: CASSPGSGYTF.

The CDR3 loop reads CASSVGRTYEQYF. The CDR3 DNA reads TGTGCCAGCAGCGTGGGGAGAACCTACGAGCAGTACTTC. The gene calls are TRBV9 and TRBJ2-7, with TRBD2 as a possible D gene (5 bases). This CDR3 contains 13 residues. Germline lookup yields CDR1 SGDLS and CDR2 YYNGEE. The V end was cut by 2 bases, the J end by 2 bases, with 8 bases between. Filled out from reference TRBV9 and TRBJ2-7, the complete variable domain reads DSGVTQTPKHLITATGQRVTLRCSPRSGDLSVYWYQQSLDQGLQFLIQYYNGEERAKGNILERFSAQQFPDLHSELNLSSLELGDSALYFCASSVGRTYEQYFGPGTRLTVT.

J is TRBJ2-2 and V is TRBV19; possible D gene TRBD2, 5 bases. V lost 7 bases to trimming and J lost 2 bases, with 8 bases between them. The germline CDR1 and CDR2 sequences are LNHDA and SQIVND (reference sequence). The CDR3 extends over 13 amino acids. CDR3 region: CASNLANTGELFF. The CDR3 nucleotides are TGTGCCAGTAATCTAGCTAACACCGGGGAGCTGTTTTTT.

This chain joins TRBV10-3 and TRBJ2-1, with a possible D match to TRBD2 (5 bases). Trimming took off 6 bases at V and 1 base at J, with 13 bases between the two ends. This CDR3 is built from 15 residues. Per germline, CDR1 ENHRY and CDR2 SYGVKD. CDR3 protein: CAIRDPTGSYNEQFF. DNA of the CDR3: TGTGCCATCAGGGACCCGACGGGGTCCTACAATGAGCAGTTCTTC.

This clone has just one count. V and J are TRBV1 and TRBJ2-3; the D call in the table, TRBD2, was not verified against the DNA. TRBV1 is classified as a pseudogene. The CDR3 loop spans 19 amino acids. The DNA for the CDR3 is TGCACCAGCAGCCAAGTAGGATGGTCTGGACGGGGTACAACAGATACGCAGTATTTT. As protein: CTSSQVGWSGRGTTDTQYF.

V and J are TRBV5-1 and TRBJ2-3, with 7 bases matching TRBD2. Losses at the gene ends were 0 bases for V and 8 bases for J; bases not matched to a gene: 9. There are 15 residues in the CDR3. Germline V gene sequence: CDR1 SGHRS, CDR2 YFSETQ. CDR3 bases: TGCGCCAGCAGCTTGGGACTAGAGGGGAGGGGTACGCAGTATTTT. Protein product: CASSLGLEGRGTQYF.

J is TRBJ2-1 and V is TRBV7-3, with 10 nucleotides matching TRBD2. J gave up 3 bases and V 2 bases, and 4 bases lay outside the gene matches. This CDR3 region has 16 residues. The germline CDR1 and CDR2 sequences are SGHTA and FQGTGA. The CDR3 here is CASSLGLAGDYNEQFF. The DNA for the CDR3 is TGTGCCAGCAGCTTAGGTCTAGCGGGGGACTACAATGAGCAGTTCTTC. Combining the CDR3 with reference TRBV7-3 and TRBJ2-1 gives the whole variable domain GAGVSQTPSNKVTEKGKYVELRCDPISGHTALYWYRQSLGQGPEFLIYFQGTGAADDSGLPNDRFFAVRPEGSVSTLKIQRTERGDSAVYLCASSLGLAGDYNEQFFGPGTRLTVL.

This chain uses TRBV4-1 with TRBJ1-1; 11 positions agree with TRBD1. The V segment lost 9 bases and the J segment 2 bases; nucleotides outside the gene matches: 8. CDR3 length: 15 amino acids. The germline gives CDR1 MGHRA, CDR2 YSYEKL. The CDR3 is CASAGTGGLNTEAFF. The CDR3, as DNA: TGCGCCAGTGCCGGGACAGGGGGTTTAAACACTGAAGCTTTCTTT.

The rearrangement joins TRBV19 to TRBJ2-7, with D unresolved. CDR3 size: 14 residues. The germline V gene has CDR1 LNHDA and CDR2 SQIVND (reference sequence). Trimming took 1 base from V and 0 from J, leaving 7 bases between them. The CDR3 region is CASSIASSSYEQYF. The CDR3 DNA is TGTGCCAGTAGTATAGCCTCGAGCTCCTACGAGCAGTACTTC.

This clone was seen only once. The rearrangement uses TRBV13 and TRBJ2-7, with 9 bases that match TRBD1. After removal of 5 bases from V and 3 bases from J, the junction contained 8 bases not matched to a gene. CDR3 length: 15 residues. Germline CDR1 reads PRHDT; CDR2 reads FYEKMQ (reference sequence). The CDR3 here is CASSASRDRDYEQYF. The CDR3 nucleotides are TGTGCCAGCAGCGCATCCCGGGACAGGGACTACGAGCAGTACTTC.

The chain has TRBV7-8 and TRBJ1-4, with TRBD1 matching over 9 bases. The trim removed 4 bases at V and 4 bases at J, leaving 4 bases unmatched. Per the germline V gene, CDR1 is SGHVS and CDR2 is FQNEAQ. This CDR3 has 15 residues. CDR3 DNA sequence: TGTGCCAGCAGCTCCGGGACAGGGCTTAATGAAAAACTGTTTTTT. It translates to CASSSGTGLNEKLFF.

CDR3 protein: CATPPEAGMHYGYTF. The DNA for the CDR3 is TGTGCCACGCCCCCTGAGGCGGGGATGCACTATGGCTACACCTTC. The chain carries TRBV2 and TRBJ1-2; D remains ambiguous. The V and J ends lost 10 bases and 3 bases respectively, with 21 bases between them. The CDR3 covers 15 residues. Germline V gives CDR1 SNHLY, CDR2 FYNNEI. The entire variable domain, with the rest obtained from reference TRBV2 and TRBJ1-2, is as follows: EPEVTQTPSHQVTQMGQEVILRCVPISNHLYFYWYRQILGQKVEFLVSFYNNEISEKSEIFDDQFSVERPDGSNFTLKIRSTKLEDSAMYFCATPPEAGMHYGYTFGSGTRLTVV.

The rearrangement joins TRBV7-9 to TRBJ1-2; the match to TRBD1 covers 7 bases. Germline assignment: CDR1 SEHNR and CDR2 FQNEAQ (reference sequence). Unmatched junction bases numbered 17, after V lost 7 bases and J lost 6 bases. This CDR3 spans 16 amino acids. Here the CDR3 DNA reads TGTGCCAGCAACACTCAAACAGGGGCGCCCCTCCATGGCTACACCTTC. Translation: CASNTQTGAPLHGYTF.